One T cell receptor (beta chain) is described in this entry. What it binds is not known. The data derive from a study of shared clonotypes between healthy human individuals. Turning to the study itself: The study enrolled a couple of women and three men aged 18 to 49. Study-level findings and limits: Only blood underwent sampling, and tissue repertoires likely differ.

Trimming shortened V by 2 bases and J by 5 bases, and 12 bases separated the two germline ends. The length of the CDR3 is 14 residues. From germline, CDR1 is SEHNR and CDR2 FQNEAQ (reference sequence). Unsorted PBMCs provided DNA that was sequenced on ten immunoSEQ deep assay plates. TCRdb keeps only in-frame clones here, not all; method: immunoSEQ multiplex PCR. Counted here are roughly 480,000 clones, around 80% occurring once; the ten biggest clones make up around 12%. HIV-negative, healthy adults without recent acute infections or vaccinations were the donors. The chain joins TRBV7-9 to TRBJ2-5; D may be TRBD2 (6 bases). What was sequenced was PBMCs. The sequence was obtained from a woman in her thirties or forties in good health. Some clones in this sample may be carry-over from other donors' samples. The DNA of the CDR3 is TGTGCCAGCAGCTTAACGGGAGTAGCGGAGACCCAGTACTTC. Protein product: CASSLTGVAETQYF. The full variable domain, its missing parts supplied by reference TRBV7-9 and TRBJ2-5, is DTGVSQNPRHKITKRGQNVTFRCDPISEHNRLYWYRQTLGQGPEFLTYFQNEAQLEKSRLLSDRFSAERPKGSFSTLEIQRTEQGDSAMYLCASSLTGVAETQYFGPGTRLLVL.